Presented here are 17 T cell receptor beta chains from one specimen sequenced in a study of blood T cells in healthy people across ages. With a J-beta primer mix and a sample-barcoded 5' primer, a second PCR ran about 7 to 12 cycles. TCRdb itself ran the 5' RACE reads through MiXCR, one entry per CDR3 protein. The sample yields around 1,900,000 distinct CDR3 sequences, more than 35% seen once. What was sequenced was blood. These receptors originate from a human donor in good health.

This clonotype was seen a handful of times. The chain uses TRBV9 and TRBJ1-2, with D perhaps TRBD1 (5 bases). V lost 2 bases, J lost 4 bases, and 9 bases lay in between. The CDR3 consists of 13 residues. Germline CDR1 and CDR2: SGDLS and YYNGEE. The CDR3 loop reads CASSVDSSYGYTF. The CDR3 nucleotides read TGTGCCAGCAGCGTCGACAGCTCCTATGGCTACACCTTC.

This clonotype was seen only a few times. Its ends do not fully match the called genes, so a read error is possible. The chain is built from TRBV7-9 and TRBJ2-7, with 8 bases identical to TRBD1. CDR3 size: 15 residues. Germline values: CDR1 SEHNR, CDR2 FQNEAQ (reference sequence). The CDR3 sequence: CASNLGGTGINEQYF. The CDR3 region has the DNA TGTGCCAGCAACTTAGGGGGGACAGGAATCAACGAGCAGTACTTC.

The CDR3 protein is CASVAAPKLNTEAFF. CDR3 in DNA: TGTGCCAGTGTCGCGGCGCCTAAACTTAACACTGAAGCTTTCTTT. The chain is built from TRBV19 and TRBJ1-1, with D uncertain. The V gene's germline CDR1 is LNHDA and CDR2 SQIVND (reference sequence). Deletions cut 8 bases from V and 2 bases from J, with 18 bases between. The CDR3 loop spans 15 amino acids.

The J gene is TRBJ2-1, the V gene TRBV4-3; D remains unclear. Trimming left V 4 bases short and J 4 bases short, with 8 bases between. This CDR3 is built from 13 residues. The germline gives CDR1 LGHNA, CDR2 YSLEER. The CDR3 region is CASSLHEYNEQFF. The CDR3 DNA sequence: TGCGCCAGCAGCCTTCACGAGTACAATGAGCAGTTCTTC.

This chain connects TRBV12-3 or TRBV12-4 to TRBJ2-3; no clear D gene. This CDR3 region has 14 residues. Trimming cost V 6 bases and J 2 bases, with 12 bases left between them. This CDR3 is CASSPAFATDTQYF. The CDR3 bases are TGTGCCAGCAGCCCCGCGTTTGCCACAGATACGCAGTATTTT.

CDR3 region: CASSSPWGENTGELFF. The CDR3, as DNA: TGTGCCAGCAGCTCCCCATGGGGAGAGAACACCGGGGAGCTGTTTTTT. The V and J genes are TRBV7-9 and TRBJ2-2; a weak D match, TRBD2 (5 bases). Trimming removed 4 bases at V and 1 base at J, with 13 bases between. CDR1 is SEHNR, CDR2 FQNEAQ, per germline (reference sequence). This CDR3 contains 16 residues.

This clonotype showed up just a few times. The chain has TRBV7-2 and TRBJ2-1, with D perhaps matching TRBD1 (6 bases). This CDR3 contains 14 residues. Germline CDR1 SGHTA, CDR2 FQGNSA. Trimming removed 1 base at V and 6 bases at J, with 10 bases between. DNA of the CDR3: TGTGCCAGCAGCTTAGACTTGGGGGCCAATGAGCAGTTCTTC. This encodes CASSLDLGANEQFF. Full variable domain (rest looked up from reference TRBV7-2 and TRBJ2-1): GAGVSQSPSNKVTEKGKDVELRCDPISGHTALYWYRQSLGQGLEFLIYFQGNSAPDKSGLPSDRFSAERTGGSVSTLTIQRTQQEDSAVYLCASSLDLGANEQFFGPGTRLTVL.

This chain links TRBV5-6 with TRBJ2-3; D assignment may be TRBD1 or TRBD2 (5 bases each). Per germline, CDR1 SGHDT and CDR2 YYEEEE. V lost 0 bases and J lost 0, with 8 bases in between. The length of the CDR3 is 15 residues. For the CDR3, the DNA is TGTGCCAGCAGCTTGGGGGGGATAAGCACAGATACGCAGTATTTT. Its protein product is CASSLGGISTDTQYF.

In this sample, this clonotype turned up a few times. This rearrangement joins TRBV6-1 to TRBJ1-2, with D maybe TRBD1 (5 bases). From germline, CDR1 is MNHNS and CDR2 SASEGT. The CDR3 is 13 amino acids. V was cut by 3 bases and J by 5 bases, with 10 bases left in between. CDR3 in DNA: TGTGCCAGCAGTGACGGACACGAATATGGCTACACCTTC. Translation gives CASSDGHEYGYTF.

This chain links TRBV5-1 with TRBJ1-2, with D possibly being TRBD1 (5 bases). This CDR3 has 15 amino acids. Germline V gene lookup returns CDR1 SGHRS and CDR2 YFSETQ. V lost 3 bases, J lost 8 bases, and 20 bases lay in between. The DNA for the CDR3 is TGCGCCAGCAGCTCGGCCCGGACGGGGCCGGGGGGCTACACCTTC. Its protein is CASSSARTGPGGYTF. The whole variable domain, filled in from reference TRBV5-1 and TRBJ1-2, reads KAGVTQTPRYLIKTRGQQVTLSCSPISGHRSVSWYQQTPGQGLQFLFEYFSETQRNKGNFPGRFSGRQFSNSRSEMNVSTLELGDSALYLCASSSARTGPGGYTFGSGTRLTVV.

V gene TRBV29-1 combines with J gene TRBJ2-3; D is perhaps TRBD2 (6 bases). The CDR3 sequence is 12 residues long. Per the germline V gene, CDR1 is SQVTM and CDR2 is ANQGSEA. Trimming cost V 8 bases and J 2 bases, with 11 bases left between them. CDR3: CSSRETTDTQYF. CDR3 sequence (DNA): TGCAGCTCCCGGGAGACCACAGATACGCAGTATTTT.

This clonotype has ten or more counts. The gene calls are TRBV20-1 and TRBJ1-1; the match to TRBD1 covers 8 bases. Germline CDR1 reads DFQATT; CDR2 reads SNEGSKA (reference sequence). CDR3 length: 12 residues. J gave up 3 bases and V 7 bases, and 4 bases lay outside the gene matches. This chain's CDR3 is CSVQGADTEAFF. The CDR3 region has the DNA TGCAGTGTCCAGGGGGCGGACACTGAAGCTTTCTTT.

The chain has TRBV7-9 and TRBJ2-1, with 7 bases fitting TRBD1. CDR1 and CDR2 (germline): SEHNR, FQNEAQ (reference sequence). This CDR3 is built from 11 residues. The J segment lost 14 bases and the V segment lost 5 bases, leaving 6 bases of the junction unmatched. CDR3 DNA sequence: TGTGCCAGCAGCGACGACAGGGTAAAGTTCTTC. Protein sequence: CASSDDRVKFF. The variable domain in full, completed from reference TRBV7-9 and TRBJ2-1, reads DTGVSQNPRHKITKRGQNVTFRCDPISEHNRLYWYRQTLGQGPEFLTYFQNEAQLEKSRLLSDRFSAERPKGSFSTLEIQRTEQGDSAMYLCASSDDRVKFFGPGTRLTVL.

This clonotype was detected a few times. The J gene is TRBJ2-7, the V gene TRBV15; 7 bases are shared with TRBD1. With 3 bases clipped from V and 3 bases from J, the junction kept 5 bases outside the gene matches. From germline, CDR1 is LNHNV and CDR2 YYDKDF (reference sequence). This CDR3 contains 14 residues. CDR3 amino acids: CATSRPGGYYEQYF. The CDR3 nucleotides are TGTGCCACCAGCAGGCCAGGGGGTTACTACGAGCAGTACTTC. Variable domain in full (rest from reference TRBV15 and TRBJ2-7): DAMVIQNPRYQVTQFGKPVTLSCSQTLNHNVMYWYQQKSSQAPKLLFHYYDKDFNNEADTPDNFQSRRPNTSFCFLDIRSPGLGDTAMYLCATSRPGGYYEQYFGPGTRLTVT.

The CDR3 here is CASSQDGDHQETQYF. The DNA for the CDR3 is TGCGCCAGCAGCCAAGACGGGGACCACCAAGAGACCCAGTATTTT. The chain combines TRBV4-3 with TRBJ2-3, with D perhaps matching TRBD1 or TRBD2 (5 bases each). The germline CDR1 and CDR2 sequences are LGHNA and YSLEER. The CDR3 loop spans 15 amino acids. Trimming stripped 0 bases from V and 12 bases from J, with 19 bases between.

This clonotype was recorded a few times. The chain recombines TRBV7-2 with TRBJ1-2, with D unresolved. Germline CDR1 and CDR2: SGHTA and FQGNSA. Between the trimmed V and J ends, which lost 0 bases and 8 bases, there was a span of 10 bases. This CDR3 contains 13 residues. For the CDR3, the DNA is TGTGCCAGCAGCTTAGCCCAGACACAAGGCTACACCTTC. Encoded protein: CASSLAQTQGYTF.

This clonotype was seen only a few times. The junction departs from germline at one end; a sequencing error may be responsible. The chain has TRBV7-8 and TRBJ2-4; 10 bases are a match to TRBD1. Germline V CDR1 and CDR2: SGHVS, FQNEAQ. The CDR3 is 16 amino acids. In DNA, the CDR3 is TGTGCCAGCAGCTTAAAAGGGACAGGGGCCACAAACATTCAGTACTTC. Its protein product is CASSLKGTGATNIQYF.